The rows below give T cell receptor beta chains drawn from one sample of a study of cytomegalovirus exposure and HLA in healthy donors. Repertoires were generated with immunoSEQ multiplex PCR, while TCRdb's copy carries only in-frame clones and drops some. There are under 150,000 clones in the sample; just over 70% occur only once, and about 2.7% lies in the top ten. Sequencing was performed on PBMCs. All receptors derive from a woman aged 55-69 years in good health and CMV-seropositive. Each CDR3 is given without its conserved first and last residue.

>TRBV27|TRBJ1-5
ASSLWGSNQPQH
>TRBV4-1|TRBJ1-3
ASSQPRLISGNTIY
>TRBV6-5|TRBJ1-3
ASSYSVSSGNTIY
>TRBV5-1|TRBJ1-5
ASSLEQGVQPQH
>TRBV2|TRBJ1-1
ARRTGEAF
>TRBV19|TRBJ1-1
ASSDEDRI
>TRBV6-1|TRBJ1-1
ASSEAPKPGPAEAF
>TRBV19|TRBJ1-2
ASSLQDRDYGYT
>TRBV28|TRBJ1-2
ASSLSDRGEGYT
>TRBV2|TRBJ2-1
ASSEQGIIGDEQF
>TRBV16|TRBJ1-1
ASSQRPTGNTEAF
>TRBV5-1|TRBJ2-5
ASNRDQETQY
>TRBV2|TRBJ1-3
ASSVTGVSGNTIY
>TRBV6-5|TRBJ2-5
ASSYGPGTQETQY
>TRBV19|TRBJ2-3
ASSTDLPGLAGDTQY
>TRBV27|TRBJ1-2
ASSLSGGPNYGYT
>TRBV27|TRBJ2-7
ASSIDRAAYEQY
>TRBV2|TRBJ1-1
ASSTLRWAF
>TRBV19|TRBJ1-5
ASSIWTGDQPQH
>TRBV7-3|TRBJ1-2
ASSVTANYGYT
>TRBV5-1|TRBJ1-4
ASSRNRDNEKLF
>TRBV7-9|TRBJ1-2
ASRPGLYGYT
>TRBV7-9|TRBJ1-3
ASSANRAGNTIY
>TRBV5-1|TRBJ2-2
ASSPGLVLTGELF
>TRBV9|TRBJ1-2
ASSVQGGHYGYT
>TRBV7-9|TRBJ1-4
ASSGTDPTNEKLF
>TRBV5-1|TRBJ1-1
ASSRQMRGGNTEAF
>TRBV9|NA
ASSGPRGEQY
>TRBV10-3|TRBJ1-2
AISELAYGYT
>TRBV6-5|TRBJ1-5
ASRRNGDQPQH
>TRBV5-1|TRBJ1-2
ASSSGQRAGGYT
>TRBV2|TRBJ1-2
ASSPSPRQGAYT
>TRBV5-6|TRBJ1-1
ASRGKRGPTEAF
>TRBV6-6|TRBJ1-1
ASRPDRRNTEAF
>TRBV6-4|TRBJ2-3
ASSARASGGADTQY
>TRBV19|TRBJ1-3
ASTGSAISGNTIY
>TRBV7-9|TRBJ1-1
ASSVLEETEAF
>TRBV5-4|TRBJ1-6
ASSLRDSNSPLH
>TRBV11-3|TRBJ2-5
ASSLDQVTGGPRETQY
>TRBV5-8|TRBJ2-6
ASSSYAGGANVLT
>TRBV5-1|TRBJ2-2
ASSFGLAGGNRGELF
>TRBV18|TRBJ2-7
ASSPRQGNEQY
>TRBV6-5|TRBJ2-5
ASSNSGTVRAQY
>TRBV2|TRBJ1-6
ASSRLQGQSNSPLH
>TRBV27|TRBJ1-5
ASSEGQDYSNQPQH
>TRBV18|TRBJ1-1
ASSPAGQKNTEAF
>TRBV5-1|TRBJ2-3
ASSPGTSTDTQY
>TRBV5-1|TRBJ2-7
ASSSGLAGSYEQY
>TRBV11-3|TRBJ2-7
ASSSGHLSYEQY
>TRBV6-5|TRBJ1-6
ASNGQSSYNSPLH
>TRBV5-6|TRBJ1-1
ASSQLGRNTEAF
>TRBV19|TRBJ1-5
ASSIKQGGFQPQH
>TRBV19|TRBJ2-7
ASSQGGGYEQY
>TRBV11-3|TRBJ2-2
ASSPRGALAGPLNTGELF
>TRBV5-1|TRBJ1-4
ASSLDRINEKLF
>TRBV7-8|TRBJ1-5
ASSLGEYSNQPQH
>TRBV5-1|TRBJ2-7
ASSLGETLVHSYEQY